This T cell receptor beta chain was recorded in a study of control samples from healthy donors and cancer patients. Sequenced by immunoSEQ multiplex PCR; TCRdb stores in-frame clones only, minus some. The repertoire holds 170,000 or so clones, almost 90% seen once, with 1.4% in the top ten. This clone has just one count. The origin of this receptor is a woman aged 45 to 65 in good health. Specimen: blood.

The CDR3 sequence: CASSSQGGSSYEQYF. As DNA, the CDR3 is TGCGCCAGCAGCTCCCAGGGGGGAAGCTCCTACGAGCAGTACTTC. This chain connects TRBV5-1 to TRBJ2-7; D may be TRBD1 (7 bases). Between the trimmed V and J ends, which lost 3 bases and 0 bases, there was a span of 13 bases. Per germline, CDR1 SGHRS and CDR2 YFSETQ. The CDR3 length is 15 residues.